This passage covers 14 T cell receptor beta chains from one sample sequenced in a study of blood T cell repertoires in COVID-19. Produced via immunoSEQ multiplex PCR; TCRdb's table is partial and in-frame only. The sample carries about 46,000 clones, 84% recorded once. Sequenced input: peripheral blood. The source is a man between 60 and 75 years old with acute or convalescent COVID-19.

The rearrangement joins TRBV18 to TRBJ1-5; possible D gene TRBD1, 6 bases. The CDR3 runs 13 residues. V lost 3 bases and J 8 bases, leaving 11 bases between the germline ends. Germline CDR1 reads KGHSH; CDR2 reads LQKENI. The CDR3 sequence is CASSPGAKEPQHF. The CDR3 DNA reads TGTGCCAGCTCACCGGGGGCAAAAGAGCCCCAGCATTTT.

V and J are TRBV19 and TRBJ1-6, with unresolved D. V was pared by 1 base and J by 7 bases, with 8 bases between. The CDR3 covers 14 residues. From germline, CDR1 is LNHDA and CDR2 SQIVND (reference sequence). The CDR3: CASSIVRANSPLHF. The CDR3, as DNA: TGTGCCAGTAGTATAGTGAGAGCCAATTCACCCCTCCACTTT.

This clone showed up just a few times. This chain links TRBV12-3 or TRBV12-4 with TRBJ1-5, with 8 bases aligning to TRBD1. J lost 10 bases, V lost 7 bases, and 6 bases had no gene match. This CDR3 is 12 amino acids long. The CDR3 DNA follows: TGTGCCAGCAACCCAGACAGGGGTCCCCAGCATTTT. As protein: CASNPDRGPQHF.

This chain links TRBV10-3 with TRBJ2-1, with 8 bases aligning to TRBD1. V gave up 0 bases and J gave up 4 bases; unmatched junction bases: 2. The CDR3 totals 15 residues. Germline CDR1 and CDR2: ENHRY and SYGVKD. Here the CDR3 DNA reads TGTGCCATCAGTGAGTCCGACAGGGGATACAATGAGCAGTTCTTC. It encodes CAISESDRGYNEQFF.

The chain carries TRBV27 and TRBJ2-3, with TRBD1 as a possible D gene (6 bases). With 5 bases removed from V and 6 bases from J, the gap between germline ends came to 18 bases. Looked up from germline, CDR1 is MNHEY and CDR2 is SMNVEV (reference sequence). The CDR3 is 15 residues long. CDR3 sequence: CASSLTGTSGDTQYF. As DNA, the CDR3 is TGTGCCAGCAGTCTTACCGGGACATCAGGCGATACGCAGTATTTT.

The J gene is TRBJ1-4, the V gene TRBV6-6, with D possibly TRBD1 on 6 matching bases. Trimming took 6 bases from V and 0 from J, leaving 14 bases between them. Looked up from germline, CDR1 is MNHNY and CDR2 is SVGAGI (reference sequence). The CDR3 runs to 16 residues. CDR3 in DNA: TGTGCCAGCAGATATTCGACAGGCACAACTAATGAAAAACTGTTTTTT. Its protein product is CASRYSTGTTNEKLFF.

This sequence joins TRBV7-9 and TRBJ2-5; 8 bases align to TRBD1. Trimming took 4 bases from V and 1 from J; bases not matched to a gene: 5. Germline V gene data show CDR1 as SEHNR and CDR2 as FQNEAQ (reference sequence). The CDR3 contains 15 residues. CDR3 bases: TGTGCCAGCAGCTACGGACAGGGTGGCCAAGAGACCCAGTACTTC. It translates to CASSYGQGGQETQYF.

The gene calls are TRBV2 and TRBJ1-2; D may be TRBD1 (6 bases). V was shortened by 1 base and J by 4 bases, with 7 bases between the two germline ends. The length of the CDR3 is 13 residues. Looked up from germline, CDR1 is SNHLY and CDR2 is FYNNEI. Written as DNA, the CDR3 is TGTGCCAGCAGTGAAGGACAGGCCTATGGCTACACCTTC. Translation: CASSEGQAYGYTF.

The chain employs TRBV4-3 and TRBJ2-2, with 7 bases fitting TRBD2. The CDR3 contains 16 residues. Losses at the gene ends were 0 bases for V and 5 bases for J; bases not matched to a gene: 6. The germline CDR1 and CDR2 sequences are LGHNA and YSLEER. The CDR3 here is CASSQDSAGVTGELFF. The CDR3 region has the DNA TGCGCCAGCAGCCAAGATTCTGCGGGGGTAACCGGGGAGCTGTTTTTT.

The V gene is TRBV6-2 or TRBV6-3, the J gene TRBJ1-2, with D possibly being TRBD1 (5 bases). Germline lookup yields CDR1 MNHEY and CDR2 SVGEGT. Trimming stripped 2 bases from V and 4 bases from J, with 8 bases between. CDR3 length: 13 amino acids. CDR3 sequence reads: CASSYARAYGYTF. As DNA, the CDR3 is TGTGCCAGCAGTTACGCCAGGGCCTATGGCTACACCTTC.

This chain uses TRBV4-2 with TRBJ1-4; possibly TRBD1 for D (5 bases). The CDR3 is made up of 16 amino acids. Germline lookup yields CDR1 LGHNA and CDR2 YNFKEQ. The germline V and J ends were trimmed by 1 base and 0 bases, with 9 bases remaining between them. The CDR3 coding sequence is TGTGCCAGCAGCCAAGGGTCAGGGACAACTAATGAAAAACTGTTTTTT. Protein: CASSQGSGTTNEKLFF.

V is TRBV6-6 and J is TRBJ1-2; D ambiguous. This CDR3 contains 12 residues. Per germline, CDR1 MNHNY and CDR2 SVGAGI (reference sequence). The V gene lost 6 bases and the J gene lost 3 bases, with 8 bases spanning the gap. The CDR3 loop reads CASSPQDYGYTF. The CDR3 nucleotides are TGTGCCAGCAGCCCCCAGGACTATGGCTACACCTTC.

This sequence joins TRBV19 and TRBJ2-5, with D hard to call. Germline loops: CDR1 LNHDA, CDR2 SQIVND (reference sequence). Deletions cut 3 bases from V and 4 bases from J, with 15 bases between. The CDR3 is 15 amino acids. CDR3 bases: TGTGCCAGTAGTATGATGATGGTCCCACTAGAGACCCAGTACTTC. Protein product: CASSMMMVPLETQYF.

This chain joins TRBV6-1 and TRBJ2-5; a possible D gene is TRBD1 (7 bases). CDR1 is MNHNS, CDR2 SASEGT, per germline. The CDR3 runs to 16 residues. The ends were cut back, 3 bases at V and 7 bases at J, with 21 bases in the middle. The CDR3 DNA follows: TGTGCCAGCAGTGAGGGACAGACTGGAGTGGGGGGGACCCAGTACTTC. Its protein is CASSEGQTGVGGTQYF.